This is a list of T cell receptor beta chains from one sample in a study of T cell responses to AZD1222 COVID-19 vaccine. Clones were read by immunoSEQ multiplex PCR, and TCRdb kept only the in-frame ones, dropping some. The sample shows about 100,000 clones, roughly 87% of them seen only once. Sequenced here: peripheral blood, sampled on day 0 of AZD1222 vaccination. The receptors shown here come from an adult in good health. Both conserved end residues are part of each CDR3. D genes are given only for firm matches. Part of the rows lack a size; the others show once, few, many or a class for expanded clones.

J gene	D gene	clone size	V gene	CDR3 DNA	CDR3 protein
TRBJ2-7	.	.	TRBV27	TGTGCCAGCAGTCGCACCCCCGACAGGCCGAGCTCCTACGAGCAGTACTTC	CASSRTPDRPSSYEQYF
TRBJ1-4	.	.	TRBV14	TGTGCCAGCAGCCAAGATGCCAGGGAACTGTTTTTT	CASSQDARELFF
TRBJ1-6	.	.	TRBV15	TGTGCCACCAGCAGAGTTTTGGGGAATTCACCCCTCCACTTT	CATSRVLGNSPLHF
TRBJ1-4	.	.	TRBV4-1	TGCGCCAGCAGCTCTCGCCGGGGCCCCGTACAAGAGGAAAAACTGTTTTTT	CASSSRRGPVQEEKLFF
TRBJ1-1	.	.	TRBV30	TGTGCCTCGGGGGGGGCAGGGACTGAAGCTTTCTTT	CASGGAGTEAFF
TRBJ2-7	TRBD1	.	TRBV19	TGTGCCAGTAGTAGACAGGGCTCCTACGAGCAGTACTTC	CASSRQGSYEQYF
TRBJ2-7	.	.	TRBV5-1	TGCGCCAGCAGCCTGAGACCCCACGAGCAGTACTTC	CASSLRPHEQYF
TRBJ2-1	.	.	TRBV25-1	TGTGCCAGCAGTGAATTAAAGGGAGGAAGCTCCTACAATGAGCAGTTCTTC	CASSELKGGSSYNEQFF
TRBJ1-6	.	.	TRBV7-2	TGTGCCAGCAGCCGTCCCGCCAGGGGCTATAATTCACCCCTCCACTTT	CASSRPARGYNSPLHF
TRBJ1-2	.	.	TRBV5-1	TGCGCCAGCAGCTTGGGCCCTCCGGCTAACTATGGCTACACCTTC	CASSLGPPANYGYTF
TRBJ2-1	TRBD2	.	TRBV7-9	TGTGCCAGCAGCCCCTTTAGCGGGAGGGCCTTTGAGCAGTTCTTC	CASSPFSGRAFEQFF
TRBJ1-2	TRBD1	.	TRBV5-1	TGCGCCAGCAGCTGGACAGGGGTCGTTGGCTACACCTTC	CASSWTGVVGYTF
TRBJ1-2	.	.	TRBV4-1	TGCGCCAGCAGCCAAGAACTACAGATTTATGGCTACACCTTC	CASSQELQIYGYTF
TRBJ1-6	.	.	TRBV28	TGTGCCAGCAGTTCCGGGACGGTTTATAATTCACCCCTCCACTTT	CASSSGTVYNSPLHF
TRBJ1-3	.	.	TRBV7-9	TGTGCCAGCAGCTTAGAGGATCCCGGAAACACCATATATTTT	CASSLEDPGNTIYF
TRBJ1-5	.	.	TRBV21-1	TGTGCCAGCAGTTTTGACAGGGAAGTTTGCAATCAGCCCCAGCATTTT	CASSFDREVCNQPQHF
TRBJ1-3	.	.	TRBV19	TGTGCCAGTAGCCCCCAGGGAAACACCATATATTTT	CASSPQGNTIYF
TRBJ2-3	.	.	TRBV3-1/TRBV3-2	TGTGCCAGCAGCCAAGATCCGGGAGCGTATAGCACAGATACGCAGTATTTT	CASSQDPGAYSTDTQYF
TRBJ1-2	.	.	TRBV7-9	TGTGCCAGCAGCGGGACTTCCGGGAGGGACTATGGCTACACCTTC	CASSGTSGRDYGYTF
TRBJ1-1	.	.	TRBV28	TGTGCCAGCAGTTTACCGGCCGGGAGGAACACTGAAGCTTTCTTT	CASSLPAGRNTEAFF
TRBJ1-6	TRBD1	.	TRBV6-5	TGTGCCAGCAGTTACGGACAGGGTACCTATAATTCACCCCTCCACTTT	CASSYGQGTYNSPLHF
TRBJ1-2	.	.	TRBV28	TGTGCCAGCAGTCCCCGAGGCCGGGGTGGCTACACCTTC	CASSPRGRGGYTF
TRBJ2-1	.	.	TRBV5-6	TGTGCCAGTAGCGGAGAATACGAGCAGTTCTTC	CASSGEYEQFF
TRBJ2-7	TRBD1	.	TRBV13	TGTGCCAGCAGTTCCGGGACAGGGTCCTACGAGCAGTACTTC	CASSSGTGSYEQYF
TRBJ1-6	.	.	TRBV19	TGTGCCAGTAGTATAGCAAGGGTCGGGAATTCACCCCTCCACTTT	CASSIARVGNSPLHF
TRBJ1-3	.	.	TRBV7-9	TGTGCCAGCAGCCCGTGGGAGAACTCGGACTCTGGAAACACCATATATTTT	CASSPWENSDSGNTIYF
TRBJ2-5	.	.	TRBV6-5	TGTGCCAGCAGTCCCCAGGGACAAGAGACCCAGTACTTC	CASSPQGQETQYF
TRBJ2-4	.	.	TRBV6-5	TGTGCCTTCACCAGGGCAGGGGCGGGTATGAACATTCAGTACTTC	CAFTRAGAGMNIQYF
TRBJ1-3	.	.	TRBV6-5	TGTGCCAGCAGTTACTCCCCGGGGAGGGTAAACACCATATATTTT	CASSYSPGRVNTIYF
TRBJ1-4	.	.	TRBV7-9	TGTGCCAGCAGCTTAGTCACAGGGAGTGCAAAACTGTTTTTT	CASSLVTGSAKLFF
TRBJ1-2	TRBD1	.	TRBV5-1	TGCGCCAGCAGCTCCGACCAGGGGGCGGTTGGCTACACCTTC	CASSSDQGAVGYTF
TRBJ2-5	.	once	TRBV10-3	TGTGCCATCAGTGAGTCAGCCCGGGGGCGGGAAGGAGAGACCCAGTACTTC	CAISESARGREGETQYF
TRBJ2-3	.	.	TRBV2	TGTGCCAGCAGTGCCTTAGTCGGCAGCACAGATACGCAGTATTTT	CASSALVGSTDTQYF
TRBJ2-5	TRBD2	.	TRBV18	TGTGCCAGCTCACCAGGACTAGCGGGAGAGGAGACCCAGTACTTC	CASSPGLAGEETQYF
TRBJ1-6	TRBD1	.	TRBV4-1	TGCGCCAGCAGCCAAGAGTCGGGCGTACCGGGACAGGTTACGACACCCCTCCACTTT	CASSQESGVPGQVTTPLHF
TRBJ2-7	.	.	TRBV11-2	TGTGCCAGCAGCCTGGGGTCTCACTCCTACGAGCAGTACTTC	CASSLGSHSYEQYF
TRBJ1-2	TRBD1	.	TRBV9	TGTGCCAGCAGCGTAATGGAGGGGGCAAACTATGGCTACACCTTC	CASSVMEGANYGYTF
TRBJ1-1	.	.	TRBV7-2	TGTGCCAGCAGCCCGGACACTGAAGCTTTCTTT	CASSPDTEAFF
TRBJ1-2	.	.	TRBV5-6	TGTGCCAGCAGCCAAGCGGGGTATAATGGCTACACCTTC	CASSQAGYNGYTF
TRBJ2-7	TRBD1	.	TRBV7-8	TGTGCCAGCAGCTTGCCGACAGGGTCCTACGAGCAGTACTTC	CASSLPTGSYEQYF
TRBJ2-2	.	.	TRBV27	TGTGCCAGCAGTTTATCTTCACAGGGCCCCGGGGAGCTGTTTTTT	CASSLSSQGPGELFF
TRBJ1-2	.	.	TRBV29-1	TGCAGCTGTGCAAGGGGGACCCATGGCTACACCTTC	CSCARGTHGYTF
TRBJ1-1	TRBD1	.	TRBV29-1	TGCAGCGTCCGACAGGGGGCGAACACTGAAGCTTTCTTT	CSVRQGANTEAFF
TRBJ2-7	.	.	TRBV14	TGTGCCAGCAGCCAATTTCGAGGGAGCTCCTACGAGCAGTACTTC	CASSQFRGSSYEQYF
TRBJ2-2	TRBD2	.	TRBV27	TGTGCCAGCAGAAGCGGGAGTTCGTACACCGGGGAGCTGTTTTTT	CASRSGSSYTGELFF
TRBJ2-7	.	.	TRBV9	TGTGCCAGCAGCGACAACTGGGGCGGAGAACCCTACGAGCAGTACTTC	CASSDNWGGEPYEQYF
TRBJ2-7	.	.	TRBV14	TGTGCCAGCAGCCAAGAGGGGTACGAGCAGTACTTC	CASSQEGYEQYF
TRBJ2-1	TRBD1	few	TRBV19	TGTGCCAGTACCGGTCGGGACAGGGGCTACAATGAGCAGTTCTTC	CASTGRDRGYNEQFF
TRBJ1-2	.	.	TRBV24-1	TGTGCCACCAGAGGGAGTAACTATGGCTACACCTTC	CATRGSNYGYTF
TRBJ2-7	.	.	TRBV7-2	TGTGCCAGCAGCGCTACCTACGAGCAGTACTTC	CASSATYEQYF
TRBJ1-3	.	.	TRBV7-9	TGTGCCAGCAGCTCCACGCGGGCCTCTGGAAACACCATATATTTT	CASSSTRASGNTIYF
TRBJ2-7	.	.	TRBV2	TGTGCCAGCAGTGAAAATACGGGTAACCCGGTTGACACCACCAATCGGGATTACTTC	CASSENTGNPVDTTNRDYF
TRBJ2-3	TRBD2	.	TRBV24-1	TGTGCCACAGCTCCGGGACTAGCGGACACAGATACGCAGTATTTT	CATAPGLADTDTQYF
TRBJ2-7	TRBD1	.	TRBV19	TGTGCCAGTAGTATACTTTGGCAGGGGGCCTACGAGCAGTACTTC	CASSILWQGAYEQYF
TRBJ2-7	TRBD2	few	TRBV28	TGTGCCAGCTCGATGGGGGGGAATCACGAGCAGTACTTC	CASSMGGNHEQYF
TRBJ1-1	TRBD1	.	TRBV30	TGTGCCTGGAACACCCTGACAGGGATTGAAGCTTTCTTT	CAWNTLTGIEAFF
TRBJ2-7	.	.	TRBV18	TGTGCCAGCCATTTCACTTCTTCCTACGAGCAGTACTTC	CASHFTSSYEQYF
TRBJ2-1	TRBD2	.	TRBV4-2	TGTGCCAGCAGCCAAGATCTCGGGAGGGCCGTTCGTGAGCAGTTCTTC	CASSQDLGRAVREQFF
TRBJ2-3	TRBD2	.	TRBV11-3	TGTGCCAGCAGCCGTGGGACTAGCGGGAGGACAGATACGCAGTATTTT	CASSRGTSGRTDTQYF